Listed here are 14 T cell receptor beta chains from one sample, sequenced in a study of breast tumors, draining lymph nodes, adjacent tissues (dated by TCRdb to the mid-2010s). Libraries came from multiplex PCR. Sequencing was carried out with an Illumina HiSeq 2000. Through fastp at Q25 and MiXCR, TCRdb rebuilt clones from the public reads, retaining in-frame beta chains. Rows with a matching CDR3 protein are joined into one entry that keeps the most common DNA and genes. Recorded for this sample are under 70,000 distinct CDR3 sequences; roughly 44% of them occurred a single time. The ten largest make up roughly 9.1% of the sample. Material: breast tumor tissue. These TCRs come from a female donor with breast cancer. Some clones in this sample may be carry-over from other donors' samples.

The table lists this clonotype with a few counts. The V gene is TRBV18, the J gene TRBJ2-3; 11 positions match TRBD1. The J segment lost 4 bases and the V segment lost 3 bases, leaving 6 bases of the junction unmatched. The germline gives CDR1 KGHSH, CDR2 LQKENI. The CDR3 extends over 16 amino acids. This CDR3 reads CASSPGPGQGADTQYF. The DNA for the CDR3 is TGTGCCAGCTCACCCGGTCCGGGACAGGGGGCAGATACGCAGTATTTT.

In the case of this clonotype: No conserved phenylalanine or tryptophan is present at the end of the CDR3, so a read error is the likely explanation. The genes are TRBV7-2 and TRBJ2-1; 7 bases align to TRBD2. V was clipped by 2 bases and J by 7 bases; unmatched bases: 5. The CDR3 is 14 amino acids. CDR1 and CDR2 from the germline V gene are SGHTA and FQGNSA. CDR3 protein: CASSLRAGPNEQFL. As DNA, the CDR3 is TGTGCCAGCAGCTTAAGAGCGGGGCCAAATGAGCAGTTCCTC.

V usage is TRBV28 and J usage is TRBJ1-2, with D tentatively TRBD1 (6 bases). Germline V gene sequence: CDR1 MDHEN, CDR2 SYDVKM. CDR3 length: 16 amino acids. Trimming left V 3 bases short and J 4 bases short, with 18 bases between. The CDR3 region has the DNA TGTGCCAGCAGTTTCCTACAGGGATTATATCTCTATGGCTACACCTTC. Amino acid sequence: CASSFLQGLYLYGYTF.

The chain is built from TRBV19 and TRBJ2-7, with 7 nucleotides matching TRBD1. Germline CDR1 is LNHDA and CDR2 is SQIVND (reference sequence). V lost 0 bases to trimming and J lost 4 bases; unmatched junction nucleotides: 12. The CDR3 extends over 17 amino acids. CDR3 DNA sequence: TGTGCCAGTAGTATAGAGGAACAGGGGCGTATGGGATACGAGCAGTACTTC. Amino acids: CASSIEEQGRMGYEQYF.

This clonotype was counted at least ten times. The DNA of the CDR3 is TGTGCCAGCAGTTTGGGGACTCCTCCTGGAAACACCATATATTTT. Translated: CASSLGTPPGNTIYF. The chain joins TRBV12-3 or TRBV12-4 to TRBJ1-3, with a tentative D call TRBD1 (5 bases). Trimming pared 3 bases from V and 2 bases from J, leaving 11 bases between. The length of the CDR3 is 15 residues.

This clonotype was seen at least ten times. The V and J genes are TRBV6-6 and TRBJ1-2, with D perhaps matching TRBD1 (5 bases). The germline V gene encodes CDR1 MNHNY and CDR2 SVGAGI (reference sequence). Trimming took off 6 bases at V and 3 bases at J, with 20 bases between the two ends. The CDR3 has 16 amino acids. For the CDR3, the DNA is TGTGCCAGCAGCCACGTGGGCGATCTGGGGCACTATGGCTACACCTTC. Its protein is CASSHVGDLGHYGYTF.

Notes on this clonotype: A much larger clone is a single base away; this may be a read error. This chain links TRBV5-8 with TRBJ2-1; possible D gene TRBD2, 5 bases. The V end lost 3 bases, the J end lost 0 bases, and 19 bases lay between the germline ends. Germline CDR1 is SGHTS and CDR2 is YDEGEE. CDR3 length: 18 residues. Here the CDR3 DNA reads TGTGCCAGCAGCTCCCAACCGGCCTCGGGGAGCTCCTACAATGAGCAGTTCTTC. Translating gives CASSSQPASGSSYNEQFF.

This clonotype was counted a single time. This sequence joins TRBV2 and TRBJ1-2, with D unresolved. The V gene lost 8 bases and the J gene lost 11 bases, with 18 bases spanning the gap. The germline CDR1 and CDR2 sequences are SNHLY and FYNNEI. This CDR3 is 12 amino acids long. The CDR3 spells CASVETRGRYTF. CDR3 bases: TGTGCCAGCGTGGAGACGCGGGGAAGGTACACCTTC.

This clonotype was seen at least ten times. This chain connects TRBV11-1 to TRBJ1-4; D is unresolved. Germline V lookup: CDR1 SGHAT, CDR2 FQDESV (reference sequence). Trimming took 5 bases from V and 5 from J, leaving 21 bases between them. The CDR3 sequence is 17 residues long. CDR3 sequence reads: CASSPGTLSAGNEKLFF. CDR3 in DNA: TGTGCCAGCAGCCCCGGAACCTTAAGTGCCGGGAATGAAAAACTGTTTTTT.

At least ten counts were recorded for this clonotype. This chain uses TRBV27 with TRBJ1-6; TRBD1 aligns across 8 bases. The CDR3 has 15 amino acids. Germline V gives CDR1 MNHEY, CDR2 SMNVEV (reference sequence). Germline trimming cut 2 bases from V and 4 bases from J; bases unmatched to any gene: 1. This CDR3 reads CASSLGTGYNSPLHF. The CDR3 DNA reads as TGTGCCAGCAGTTTAGGGACAGGATATAATTCACCCCTCCACTTT.

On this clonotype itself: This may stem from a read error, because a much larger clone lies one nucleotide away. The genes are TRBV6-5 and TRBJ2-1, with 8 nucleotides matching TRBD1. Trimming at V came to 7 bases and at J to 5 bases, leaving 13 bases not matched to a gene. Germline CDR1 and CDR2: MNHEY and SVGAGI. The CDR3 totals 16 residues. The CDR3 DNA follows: TGTGCCAGCAAGGCAAGGACAGGGAGTGAAAACAATGAGCAGTTCTTC. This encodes CASKARTGSENNEQFF.

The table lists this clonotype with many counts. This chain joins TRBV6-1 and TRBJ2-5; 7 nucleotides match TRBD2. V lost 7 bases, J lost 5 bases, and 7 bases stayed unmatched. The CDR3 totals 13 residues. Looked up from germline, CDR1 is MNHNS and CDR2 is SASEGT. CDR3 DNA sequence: TGTGCCAGCAAAATGGGAGGGACCGAGACCCAGTACTTC. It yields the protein CASKMGGTETQYF.

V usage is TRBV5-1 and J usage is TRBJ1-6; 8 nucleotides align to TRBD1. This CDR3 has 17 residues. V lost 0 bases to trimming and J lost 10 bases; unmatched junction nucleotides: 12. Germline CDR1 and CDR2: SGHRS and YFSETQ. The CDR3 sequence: CASSLAKTGVYGSPLHF. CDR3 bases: TGCGCCAGCAGCTTGGCCAAGACAGGGGTTTACGGCTCACCCCTCCACTTT. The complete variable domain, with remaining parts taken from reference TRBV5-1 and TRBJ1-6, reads KAGVTQTPRYLIKTRGQQVTLSCSPISGHRSVSWYQQTPGQGLQFLFEYFSETQRNKGNFPGRFSGRQFSNSRSEMNVSTLELGDSALYLCASSLAKTGVYGSPLHFGNGTRLTVT.

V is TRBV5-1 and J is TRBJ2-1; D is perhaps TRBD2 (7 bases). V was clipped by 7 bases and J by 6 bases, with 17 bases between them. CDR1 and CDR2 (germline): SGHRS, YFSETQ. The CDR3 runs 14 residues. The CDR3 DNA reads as TGCGCCAGCTCGAGGGGGGGACCTGGCAATGAGCAGTTCTTC. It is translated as CASSRGGPGNEQFF.